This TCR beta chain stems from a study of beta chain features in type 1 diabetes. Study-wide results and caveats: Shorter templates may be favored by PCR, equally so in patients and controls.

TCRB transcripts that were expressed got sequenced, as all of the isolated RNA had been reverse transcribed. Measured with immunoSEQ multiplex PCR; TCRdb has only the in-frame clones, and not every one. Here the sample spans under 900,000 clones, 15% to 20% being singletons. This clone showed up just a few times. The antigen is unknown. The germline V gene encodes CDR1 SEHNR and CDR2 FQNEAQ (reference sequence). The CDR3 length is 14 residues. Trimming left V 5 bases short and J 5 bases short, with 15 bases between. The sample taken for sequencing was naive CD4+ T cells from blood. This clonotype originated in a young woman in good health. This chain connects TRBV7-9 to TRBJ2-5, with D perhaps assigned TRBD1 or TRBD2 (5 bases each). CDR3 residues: CASSLGPWGETQYF. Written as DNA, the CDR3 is TGTGCCAGCAGCCTCGGCCCCTGGGGGGAGACCCAGTACTTC.